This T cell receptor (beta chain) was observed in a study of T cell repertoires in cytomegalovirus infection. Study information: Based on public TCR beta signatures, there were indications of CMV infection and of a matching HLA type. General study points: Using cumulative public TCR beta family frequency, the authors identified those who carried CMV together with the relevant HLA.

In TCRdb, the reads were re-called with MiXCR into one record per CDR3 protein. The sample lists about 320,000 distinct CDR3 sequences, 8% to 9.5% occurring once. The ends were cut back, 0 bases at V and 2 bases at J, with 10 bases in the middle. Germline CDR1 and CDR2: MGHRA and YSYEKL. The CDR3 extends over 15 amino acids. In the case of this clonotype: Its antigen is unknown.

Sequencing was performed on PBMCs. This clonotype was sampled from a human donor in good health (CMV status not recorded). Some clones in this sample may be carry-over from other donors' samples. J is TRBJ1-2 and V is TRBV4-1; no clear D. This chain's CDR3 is CASSQEWAGNYGYTF. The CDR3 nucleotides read TGCGCCAGCAGCCAAGAGTGGGCCGGCAACTATGGCTACACCTTC.